The T cell receptor (beta chain) described here comes from a study of CD8+ T cells in alopecia areata. The sample holds a few counts of this clone. Once RNA had been extracted, it was reverse transcribed into cDNA to act as the sequencing template. Produced via immunoSEQ multiplex PCR; TCRdb's table is partial and in-frame only. The sample carries roughly 73,000 clones, 29% recorded once. The CDR3 covers 12 residues. After removal of 4 bases from V and 5 bases from J, the junction contained 5 bases not matched to a gene. Germline V gene lookup returns CDR1 SQVTM and CDR2 ANQGSEA. Treatment reported: oral pan-JAK inhibitor, 5-10 mg twice daily.

This rearrangement joins TRBV29-1 to TRBJ2-7, with 7 bases fitting TRBD2. This clonotype was sampled from a human donor with alopecia areata. The sequenced sample was CD8+ T cells sorted from blood, obtained at week 4, from a patient treated with tofacitinib. CDR3 loop: CSVGFGGDEQYF. The CDR3 bases are TGCAGCGTTGGATTTGGGGGGGACGAGCAGTACTTC.